Each of the 30 T cell receptor beta chains below was sequenced from the same sample in a study of spatial heterogeneity in lung cancer. The time point was: sample taken at primary tumor resection. Each CDR3 protein is one row after TCRdb ran MiXCR on the 5' RACE reads. This table holds some 16,000 distinct CDR3 sequences, roughly 4% found once. Specimen: normal lung tissue next to the tumor, collected at surgery. Receptor source: a male donor with early-stage non-small cell lung cancer.

In its sample, this clonotype was seen many times. With the library built for alpha chains, this beta chain is off target and its frequency is not meaningful. The CDR3 DNA reads TGTGCCAGCAGCCCTGTTGGGAGGGTCCAGTACTTC. It translates to CASSPVGRVQYF. J is TRBJ2-5 and V is TRBV14; 7 bases are shared with TRBD2. This CDR3 spans 12 amino acids. V lost 4 bases and J lost 10; bases outside the gene matches: 6. CDR1 SGHDN and CDR2 FVKESK come from the germline V gene.

In its sample, this clonotype was seen many times. Because the library targeted alpha chains, this beta chain is an off-target read whose size means little. This sequence joins TRBV11-1 and TRBJ2-3, with D possibly called TRBD1 or TRBD2 (5 bases each). V lost 3 bases and J lost 1, with 5 bases in between. Germline V gene lookup returns CDR1 SGHAT and CDR2 FQDESV (reference sequence). This CDR3 contains 13 residues. The CDR3 sequence: CASSLGGTDTQYF. CDR3 nucleotides: TGTGCCAGCAGCTTGGGGGGCACAGATACGCAGTATTTT.

Ten or more counts support this clonotype. Because the library targeted alpha chains, this beta chain is an off-target read whose size means little. The rearrangement joins TRBV4-3 to TRBJ2-1, with 9 bases identical to TRBD2. This CDR3 has 17 residues. The V and J ends lost 0 bases and 8 bases, in that order; junction bases with no gene match: 11. Per the germline V gene, CDR1 is LGHNA and CDR2 is YSLEER. This CDR3 reads CASSQDWLAGGRYEQFF. The CDR3 region has the DNA TGCGCCAGCAGCCAAGATTGGTTGGCGGGAGGGCGATATGAGCAGTTCTTC.

This clonotype was seen ten or more times. Since it is a stray read in a library aimed at alpha chains, this beta chain has a size that is not meaningful. The V call is TRBV7-9, the J call TRBJ1-6; maybe TRBD1 (5 bases). The length of the CDR3 is 12 residues. Deletions cut 8 bases from V and 8 bases from J, with 10 bases between. Germline assignment: CDR1 SEHNR and CDR2 FQNEAQ (reference sequence). CDR3 sequence: CASGGLDSPLHF. DNA for the CDR3: TGTGCCAGCGGGGGGTTGGATTCACCCCTCCACTTT. The full variable domain, its missing parts supplied by reference TRBV7-9 and TRBJ1-6, is DTGVSQNPRHKITKRGQNVTFRCDPISEHNRLYWYRQTLGQGPEFLTYFQNEAQLEKSRLLSDRFSAERPKGSFSTLEIQRTEQGDSAMYLCASGGLDSPLHFGNGTRLTVT.

This clonotype was seen ten or more times. Since the library was made to target alpha chains, this beta chain is a stray read and its abundance is not meaningful. This chain connects TRBV11-2 to TRBJ2-3; D might be TRBD2 (6 bases). Germline V gene sequence: CDR1 SGHAT, CDR2 FQNNGV. V was clipped by 1 base and J by 2 bases, with 10 bases between them. The CDR3 is made up of 15 amino acids. The CDR3 spells CASSLVGGNTDTQYF. Written as DNA, the CDR3 is TGTGCCAGCAGCTTAGTGGGGGGAAACACAGATACGCAGTATTTT.

This clonotype was picked up a small number of times. This beta chain is off target for a library built for alpha chains, so its abundance means little. This chain uses TRBV7-6 with TRBJ2-7; D is unclear. The CDR3 sequence is 16 residues long. The V end lost 5 bases, the J end lost 1 base, and 18 bases lay between the germline ends. From germline, CDR1 is SGHVS and CDR2 FNYEAQ. CDR3 sequence reads: CASSQRAYPASYEQYF. In DNA form, the CDR3 reads TGTGCCAGCAGCCAAAGGGCCTATCCGGCTTCCTACGAGCAGTACTTC.

Many counts were recorded for this clonotype. As an off-target read in a library built for alpha chains, this beta chain has a frequency of little significance. The chain joins TRBV12-3 or TRBV12-4 to TRBJ2-1; 9 nucleotides align to TRBD1. Trimming removed 5 bases from V and 16 bases from J; junction bases left unmatched: 12. The CDR3 runs 13 residues. The CDR3 protein is CASSQEQGAHSFF. As DNA, the CDR3 is TGTGCCAGCAGTCAAGAACAGGGGGCGCACTCATTCTTC.

Many counts were recorded for this clonotype. This beta chain is an unintended read in a library built for alpha chains; its size means little. The chain has TRBV7-2 and TRBJ1-3; D gene ambiguous. Looked up from germline, CDR1 is SGHTA and CDR2 is FQGNSA. The CDR3 contains 15 residues. V was cut by 2 bases and J by 2 bases, with 10 bases left in between. The CDR3, as DNA: TGTGCCAGCAGCTTAAAAGGGCCCCCTGGAAACACCATATATTTT. This codes for CASSLKGPPGNTIYF.

This clonotype was counted many times. This beta chain turned up in a library designed for alpha chains; as an off-target read, its abundance says little. The V call is TRBV12-3 or TRBV12-4, the J call TRBJ1-1; D is uncertain. This CDR3 is 14 amino acids long. The V end lost 8 bases, the J end lost 8 bases, and 21 bases lay between the germline ends. The CDR3 DNA sequence: TGTGCCAGCGGTTCTTCTGGGAGGACTACCGAAGCTTTCTTT. This translates into CASGSSGRTTEAFF.

This clonotype was recorded at least ten times. With the library built for alpha chains, this beta chain is off target and its frequency is not meaningful. This sequence joins TRBV7-2 and TRBJ2-3; 9 bases line up with TRBD1. Trimming removed 4 bases from V and 4 bases from J; junction bases left unmatched: 6. The CDR3 extends over 15 amino acids. Germline-derived CDR1 and CDR2 are SGHTA and FQGNSA. The CDR3, as DNA: TGTGCCAGCAGCTCACAGGGGGCTCTCCCAGATACGCAGTATTTT. This translates into CASSSQGALPDTQYF.

At least ten counts were recorded for this clonotype. Within a library made for alpha chains, this beta chain is off target, and its count is uninformative. This rearrangement joins TRBV19 to TRBJ2-4; 7 positions agree with TRBD1. From germline, CDR1 is LNHDA and CDR2 SQIVND (reference sequence). After removal of 4 bases from V and 3 bases from J, the junction contained 18 bases not matched to a gene. The CDR3 is 19 residues long. The CDR3 DNA reads TGTGCCAGTAGTAAATTCTCACGGACAGGAGGTCTAAGCAAAAACATTCAGTACTTC. Translating it yields CASSKFSRTGGLSKNIQYF.

Worth noting for this clonotype: This beta chain came through as a stray read in a library set up for alpha chains, and its size says little. The chain recombines TRBV19 with TRBJ1-5, with 7 positions matching TRBD1. Germline CDR1 LNHDA, CDR2 SQIVND (reference sequence). V dropped 1 base and J dropped 7; count of bases not matched to a gene: 7. The CDR3 sequence is 15 residues long. The CDR3 sequence: CASSIVGQDQQPQHF. In nucleotides, the CDR3 is TGTGCCAGTAGTATAGTAGGACAGGACCAACAGCCCCAGCATTTT.

There are many counts of this clonotype. A library prepared for alpha chains yielded this beta chain as an off-target read; its size is of little meaning. The chain recombines TRBV6-6 with TRBJ1-2, with D uncertain. This CDR3 has 13 amino acids. V was cut by 6 bases and J by 4 bases, with 12 bases left in between. Germline loops: CDR1 MNHNY, CDR2 SVGAGI (reference sequence). The CDR3 DNA follows: TGTGCCAGCAGACCCCAGGACGGCTATGGCTACACCTTC. Its protein is CASRPQDGYGYTF.

There are many counts of this clonotype. Found in a library prepared for alpha chains, this beta chain is an off-target read, and its abundance has little meaning. The chain employs TRBV20-1 and TRBJ1-2; tentatively, D is TRBD1 (6 bases). Germline CDR1 and CDR2: DFQATT and SNEGSKA (reference sequence). Deletions cut 2 bases from V and 8 bases from J, with 15 bases between. The CDR3 loop spans 13 amino acids. For the CDR3, the DNA is TGCAGTGCTAGAAACTACAGGGACGGCGGCTACACCTTC. Translation: CSARNYRDGGYTF.

This clonotype has at least ten counts. Because the library targeted alpha chains, this beta chain is an off-target read whose size means little. The chain carries TRBV6-1 and TRBJ1-5; no firm D call. The ends were cut back, 8 bases at V and 0 bases at J, with 11 bases in the middle. From germline, CDR1 is MNHNS and CDR2 SASEGT. The CDR3 is 14 residues long. The CDR3: CASLAALSNQPQHF. CDR3 nucleotides: TGTGCCAGCTTGGCAGCGCTTAGCAATCAGCCCCAGCATTTT.

The table lists this clonotype with many counts. Found in a library prepared for alpha chains, this beta chain is an off-target read, and its abundance has little meaning. The chain employs TRBV28 and TRBJ1-1; no reliable D call. The CDR3 extends over 11 amino acids. The germline V gene encodes CDR1 MDHEN and CDR2 SYDVKM. Trimming removed 7 bases at V and 1 base at J, with 4 bases between. CDR3 nucleotides: TGTGCCAGCAAAGAGAACACTGAAGCTTTCTTT. This sequence encodes CASKENTEAFF.

The sample holds many counts of this clonotype. As an off-target read in a library built for alpha chains, this beta chain has a frequency of little significance. V and J are TRBV2 and TRBJ2-7; no reliable D call. Germline assignment: CDR1 SNHLY and CDR2 FYNNEI. Deletions cut 6 bases from V and 2 bases from J, with 14 bases between. The CDR3 is 14 residues long. The CDR3 region has the DNA TGTGCCAGCAGGAAAGAGGCCCAGGCCTACGAGCAGTACTTC. Encoded protein: CASRKEAQAYEQYF.

This clonotype was seen repeatedly, ten times or more. This beta chain is an off-target read within a library intended for alpha chains, so its frequency means little. This rearrangement joins TRBV12-3 or TRBV12-4 to TRBJ2-1, with TRBD2 as a possible D gene (7 bases). The CDR3 spans 16 residues. Trimming left V 5 bases short and J 9 bases short, with 23 bases between. CDR3 loop: CASSLGGPTRQSEQFF. The CDR3 DNA reads as TGTGCCAGCAGTCTCGGGGGGCCGACTCGTCAAAGTGAGCAGTTCTTC.

This clonotype was found many times. This beta chain turned up in a library designed for alpha chains; as an off-target read, its abundance says little. The V gene is TRBV5-5, the J gene TRBJ2-7; 10 bases are shared with TRBD2. V lost 1 base to trimming and J lost 6 bases; unmatched junction nucleotides: 13. Germline-derived CDR1 and CDR2 are SGHKS and YYEKEE (reference sequence). The CDR3 is made up of 17 amino acids. The CDR3 protein is CASSLLIAGGLSREQYF. The CDR3 DNA follows: TGTGCCAGCAGCTTGTTGATAGCGGGAGGTCTGTCCCGCGAGCAGTACTTC.

By sample fraction, this clonotype is large. Little can be read into the size of this beta chain, an off-target read in a library designed for alpha chains. This CDR3 is CASKISGANVLTF. CDR3 sequence (DNA): TGTGCCAGCAAGATCTCTGGGGCCAACGTCCTGACTTTC. The chain recombines TRBV12-3 or TRBV12-4 with TRBJ2-6; no clear D. The CDR3 is made up of 13 amino acids. V lost 7 bases and J 0 bases, leaving 4 bases between the germline ends.

This clonotype came up many times. This beta chain is a stray sequence in a library constructed for alpha chains; its clone size is not meaningful. The chain recombines TRBV6-2 or TRBV6-3 with TRBJ2-3; TRBD2 aligns across 8 bases. Per germline, CDR1 MNHEY and CDR2 SVGEGT. The CDR3 contains 17 residues. The J segment lost 0 bases and the V segment lost 2 bases, leaving 7 bases of the junction unmatched. In DNA form, the CDR3 reads TGTGCCAGCAGTTACCCCCAAACGGGAGGGAGCACAGATACGCAGTATTTT. Translating gives CASSYPQTGGSTDTQYF.

This clonotype has ten or more counts. Because the library targeted alpha chains, this beta chain is an off-target read whose size means little. The CDR3 region is CASSGDRTEETQYF. CDR3 DNA: TGTGCCAGCAGCGGGGACAGAACCGAAGAGACCCAGTACTTC. The rearrangement joins TRBV4-2 to TRBJ2-5; 7 nucleotides agree with TRBD1. Trimming took 5 bases from V and 3 from J; bases not matched to a gene: 6. Germline CDR1 and CDR2: LGHNA and YNFKEQ. The CDR3 loop spans 14 amino acids.

This clonotype was seen at least ten times. For a library built for alpha chains, this beta chain is a stray read; little rests on its size. The rearrangement joins TRBV6-1 to TRBJ2-1; 12 bases agree with TRBD2. Germline V lookup: CDR1 MNHNS, CDR2 SASEGT. This CDR3 has 16 amino acids. Trimming removed 7 bases from V and 8 bases from J; junction bases left unmatched: 12. The CDR3 bases are TGTGCCAGCACCATAACTAGCGGGAGGCCCTGGGATGAGCAGTTCTTC. Protein sequence: CASTITSGRPWDEQFF.

This clonotype came up many times. This beta chain was picked up by a library intended for alpha chains and is off target, so its count carries little meaning. V usage is TRBV7-2 and J usage is TRBJ2-7; 10 nucleotides agree with TRBD2. Germline V gene lookup returns CDR1 SGHTA and CDR2 FQGNSA. V was clipped by 5 bases and J by 2 bases; unmatched bases: 9. This CDR3 has 16 residues. CDR3 loop: CASSERLAGVTYEQYF. The CDR3 DNA reads as TGTGCCAGCAGCGAAAGGCTAGCGGGAGTAACCTACGAGCAGTACTTC.

This clonotype was seen many times. This beta chain is a stray read from a library made for alpha chains; its abundance is not meaningful. CDR3 residues: CACRGAGALLEQYF. In DNA form, the CDR3 reads TGTGCCTGCCGTGGAGCGGGAGCCCTACTAGAGCAGTACTTC. The chain is built from TRBV30 and TRBJ2-7, with 8 bases that match TRBD2. The CDR3 sequence is 14 residues long. The ends lost 6 bases at V and 7 bases at J; junction bases unmatched: 14. Germline lookup yields CDR1 GTSNPN and CDR2 SVGIG (reference sequence).

This clonotype has ten or more counts. The library was built for alpha chains, so this beta chain is an off-target read and its size means little. The CDR3 reads CASSLFQAGGNEQYF. CDR3 nucleotide sequence: TGTGCCAGCAGCTTGTTCCAAGCGGGAGGAAACGAGCAGTACTTC. The chain couples TRBV5-4 to TRBJ2-7; 9 bases match TRBD2. V lost 1 base and J lost 5; bases outside the gene matches: 7. CDR1 is SGHNT, CDR2 YYREEE, per germline (reference sequence). The CDR3 loop spans 15 amino acids.

This clonotype has a count of ten or more. This beta chain appears as a stray read in a library generated for alpha chains; its size is not informative. The chain links TRBV10-3 to TRBJ2-5, with D possibly being TRBD2 (5 bases). Trimming shortened V by 3 bases and J by 8 bases, and 13 bases separated the two germline ends. Germline values: CDR1 ENHRY, CDR2 SYGVKD. The CDR3 is 13 amino acids. CDR3: CAISEAALGTQYF. CDR3 DNA: TGTGCCATCAGTGAAGCGGCTTTAGGAACCCAGTACTTC.

This clonotype was seen repeatedly, ten times or more. This beta chain is an off-target read within a library intended for alpha chains, so its frequency means little. The chain has TRBV29-1 and TRBJ2-1; a weak D match, TRBD2 (5 bases). Trimming took off 7 bases at V and 8 bases at J, with 18 bases between the two ends. Germline values: CDR1 SQVTM, CDR2 ANQGSEA. The CDR3 extends over 13 amino acids. The CDR3 sequence is CSAEGQGSDEQFF. The CDR3 nucleotides read TGCAGCGCTGAGGGTCAAGGGTCCGATGAGCAGTTCTTC.

The sample holds many counts of this clonotype. This beta chain is a stray sequence in a library constructed for alpha chains; its clone size is not meaningful. The chain couples TRBV7-9 to TRBJ2-7, with D maybe TRBD1 (5 bases). Germline CDR1 SEHNR, CDR2 FQNEAQ (reference sequence). With 5 bases removed from V and 4 bases from J, the gap between germline ends came to 24 bases. The CDR3 loop spans 17 amino acids. The CDR3 DNA reads TGTGCCAGCAGCCCCCACTCCAGGGTGGGGCCGGATTACGAGCAGTACTTC. It translates to CASSPHSRVGPDYEQYF.

This clonotype was counted many times. The size of this beta chain means little, since it is a stray read in a library made for alpha chains. V gene TRBV7-4 combines with J gene TRBJ2-3; 11 nucleotides agree with TRBD2. The germline gives CDR1 SGHVT, CDR2 SQSDAQ. This CDR3 spans 14 amino acids. The V segment lost 4 bases and the J segment 6 bases; nucleotides outside the gene matches: 3. Here the CDR3 DNA reads TGTGCCAGCAGCTCGGGACTAGCGGTGGATACGCAGTATTTT. Its translation: CASSSGLAVDTQYF. The full variable domain, its missing parts supplied by reference TRBV7-4 and TRBJ2-3, is GAGVSQSPRYKVAKRGRDVALRCDSISGHVTLYWYRQTLGQGSEVLTYSQSDAQRDKSGRPSGRFSAERPERSVSTLKIQRTEQGDSAVYLCASSSGLAVDTQYFGPGTRLTVL.